A selection of T cell receptor beta chains follows, all from one sample in a study of T cell responses to AZD1222 COVID-19 vaccine. The data were produced by immunoSEQ multiplex PCR, yet TCRdb's version contains in-frame clones alone and is incomplete. This sample has over 85,000 clones, with approximately 94% found just once. Sequenced material: peripheral blood, taken 28 days after the second AZD1222 dose. These receptors came from an adult who received the AZD1222 COVID-19 vaccine. Both conserved end residues are trimmed from each CDR3. A D gene is named only where the DNA matches it firmly.

D	V	J	CDR3
-	TRBV6-5	TRBJ1-1	ASSYSKGTEAF
-	TRBV5-1	TRBJ1-2	ASSSQGVGVGYGYT
-	TRBV5-1	TRBJ2-3	ASNEGGYTDTQY
-	TRBV4-2	TRBJ2-2	ASSQDSSNTGELF
-	TRBV4-1	TRBJ2-2	ASSPAGLSSRTGELF
TRBD2	TRBV19	TRBJ2-5	ASSIRPGGPQETQY
TRBD1	TRBV6-5	TRBJ1-2	ASSYFGQGQSYGYT
TRBD2	TRBV7-9	TRBJ2-5	ASSTGTSGGNKETQY
TRBD2	TRBV10-1	TRBJ2-1	ASSEWASGTYNEQF
-	TRBV27	TRBJ2-7	ASSFTGYYEQY
TRBD2	TRBV2	TRBJ2-3	ASSQSRLAGGTDTQY
TRBD1	TRBV24-1	TRBJ1-1	ATRDRVGTEAF
TRBD1	TRBV7-6	TRBJ1-2	ASSPLQGGTRGYT
-	TRBV18	TRBJ1-1	ASSPRRGYMNTEAF
TRBD1	TRBV5-1	TRBJ2-2	AIQRDRGYTGELF
TRBD1	TRBV12-5	TRBJ1-3	ASGTGDSGNTIY
-	TRBV27	TRBJ1-4	ASSSYSTNEKLF
-	TRBV6-5	TRBJ1-6	ASSYSTDNSPLH
-	TRBV6-1	TRBJ1-1	ASSEFLGEAF
TRBD2	TRBV18	TRBJ2-3	ASSLAGVPTDTQY
-	TRBV10-3	TRBJ2-2	AISDGLPNTGELF
-	TRBV6-1	TRBJ2-3	ASSDSSLPTDTQY
-	TRBV28	TRBJ1-4	ASIGEKLF
-	TRBV3-1/TRBV3-2	TRBJ1-5	ASSQEWDQPQH
TRBD2	TRBV7-9	TRBJ2-1	ASSQSGGGYNEQF
-	TRBV7-2	TRBJ1-5	ASSLRWGNQPQH
-	TRBV3-1/TRBV3-2	TRBJ1-6	ASSQVGYNSPLH
TRBD1	TRBV10-2	TRBJ1-2	ASSVGTALGDGYT
TRBD1	TRBV19	TRBJ1-5	ASSIQGGQPQH
TRBD1	TRBV7-9	TRBJ2-2	ASSPGQGAFTGELF
TRBD1	TRBV7-9	TRBJ1-6	ASSPVGQGHSPLH
-	TRBV6-5	TRBJ1-1	ASSYEAGTEAF
-	TRBV7-9	TRBJ1-3	ASTPPSGNTIY
-	TRBV4-1	TRBJ1-2	ASSSGPLYAYGYT
TRBD2	TRBV30	TRBJ2-1	AWSGTSGAYNEQF
-	TRBV7-2	TRBJ1-6	ASSLFISDLGNSPLH
TRBD1	TRBV11-2	TRBJ1-2	ASSSSTTGDYGYT
TRBD2	TRBV5-1	TRBJ2-4	ASSLLSGSSKDIQY
TRBD1	TRBV5-6	TRBJ2-1	ASSPFGTVYNEQF
-	TRBV6-5	TRBJ1-2	ASKETGYGYT